The entry below gives a single T cell receptor beta chain sequence along with its context. Its antigen is unknown. The sample originates from a study of beta chain features in type 1 diabetes. Reverse transcribing all isolated RNA meant expressed TCRB transcripts were sequenced. Measured with immunoSEQ multiplex PCR; TCRdb has only the in-frame clones, and not every one. The data contain nearly 700,000 clones, under 15% of them singletons. Germline CDR1 reads SQVTM; CDR2 reads ANQGSEA. Trimming removed 1 base from V and 4 bases from J; junction bases left unmatched: 5. The CDR3 is made up of 14 amino acids. General observations from the study: Shorter TCRB CDR3s, moderately but significantly so, were found in Type 1 diabetes patients in all four CD4+ subsets.

V gene TRBV29-1 combines with J gene TRBJ2-3; 7 positions match TRBD1. The sequence derives from a man aged 18-30 years with type 1 diabetes. The sequenced material came from naive CD4+ T cells from blood. The CDR3 sequence: CSVEVTGVADTQYF. The DNA for the CDR3 is TGCAGCGTTGAAGTTACAGGGGTTGCAGATACGCAGTATTTT.